This T cell receptor beta chain was retrieved from a study of blood T cells in healthy people across ages. Study as a whole: For every two T cells, template switching captured about one barcoded beta molecule.

Points on this clonotype: No antigen is known for it.

A second PCR, run for about 6 to 11 cycles, used a sample-barcoded 5' primer plus a J-beta primer mix. In TCRdb, the 5' RACE reads were re-called with MiXCR into one record per CDR3 protein. The sample has about 730,000 distinct CDR3 sequences, roughly 45% seen once. This CDR3 is 12 amino acids long. The V gene's germline CDR1 is SQVTM and CDR2 ANQGSEA. Between the trimmed V and J ends, which lost 7 bases and 0 bases, there was a span of 9 bases. The study's findings and limits: Not knowing donor CMV status may have confounded expanded clonotype changes.

V and J are TRBV29-1 and TRBJ2-5; D is possibly TRBD1 (5 bases). The TCR comes from a woman in her fifties or sixties in good health. Sequencing was performed on blood. The CDR3, as DNA: TGCAGCGCAACGACAGACCAAGAGACCCAGTACTTC. Translated, it gives CSATTDQETQYF.